The clone carrying this TCR beta chain was seen more than once but under ten times. The antigen remains undetermined. These data originate in a study of shared clonotypes between healthy human individuals. Study results and limitations: In this cohort, only blood was sampled, and tissue repertoires likely differ.

Terminally differentiated effector memory CD45RA+ cells were left out of the naive CD8 fraction, which was CD45RO-negative and positively selected for CCR7. The method was immunoSEQ multiplex PCR; TCRdb's version includes in-frame clones alone and lacks a portion of them. The profile shows hundreds of thousands of clones, roughly 96% of them singletons. This TCR derives from a woman younger than 45 in good health. The sequenced sample consisted of naive CD8+ T cells sorted from blood.

The CDR3 bases are TGTGCCAGCAAAGGCGGGACTAGCGGCACTGAAGCTTTCTTT. It specifies CASKGGTSGTEAFF. V usage is TRBV27 and J usage is TRBJ1-1; D is possibly TRBD1 (5 bases). V lost 7 bases to trimming and J lost 4 bases, with 16 bases between them. The CDR3 totals 14 residues. Germline-derived CDR1 and CDR2 are MNHEY and SMNVEV (reference sequence).